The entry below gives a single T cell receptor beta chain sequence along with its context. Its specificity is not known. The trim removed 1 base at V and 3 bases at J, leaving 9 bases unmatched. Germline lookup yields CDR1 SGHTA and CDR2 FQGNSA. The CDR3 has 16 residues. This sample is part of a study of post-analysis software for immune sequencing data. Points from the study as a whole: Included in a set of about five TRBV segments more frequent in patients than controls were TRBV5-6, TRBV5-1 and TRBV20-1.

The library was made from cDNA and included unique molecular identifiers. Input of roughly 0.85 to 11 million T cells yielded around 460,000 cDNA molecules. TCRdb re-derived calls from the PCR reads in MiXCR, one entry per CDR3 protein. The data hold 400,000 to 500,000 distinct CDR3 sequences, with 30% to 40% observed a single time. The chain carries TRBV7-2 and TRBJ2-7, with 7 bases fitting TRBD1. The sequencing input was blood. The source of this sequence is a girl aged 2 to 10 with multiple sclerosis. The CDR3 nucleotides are TGTGCCAGCAGCTTAGGAGTTGGGCAGGGGGACTACGAGCAGTACTTC. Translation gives CASSLGVGQGDYEQYF.